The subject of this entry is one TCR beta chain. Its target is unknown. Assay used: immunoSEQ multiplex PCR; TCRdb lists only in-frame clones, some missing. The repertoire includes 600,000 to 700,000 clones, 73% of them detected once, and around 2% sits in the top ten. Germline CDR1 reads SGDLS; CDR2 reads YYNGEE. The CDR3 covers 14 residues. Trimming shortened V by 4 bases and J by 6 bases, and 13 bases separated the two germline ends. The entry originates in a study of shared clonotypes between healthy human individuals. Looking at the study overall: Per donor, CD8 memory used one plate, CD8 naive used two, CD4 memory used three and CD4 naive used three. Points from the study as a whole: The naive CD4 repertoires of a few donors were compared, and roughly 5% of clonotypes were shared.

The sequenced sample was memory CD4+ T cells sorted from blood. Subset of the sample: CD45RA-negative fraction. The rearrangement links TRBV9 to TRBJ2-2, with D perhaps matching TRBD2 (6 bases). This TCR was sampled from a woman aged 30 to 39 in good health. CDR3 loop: CASSTRTGAGELFF. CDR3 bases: TGTGCCAGCAGCACTCGGACGGGGGCCGGGGAGCTGTTTTTT.